This passage covers 19 T cell receptor beta chains from one sample sequenced in a study of response to subunit inactivated influenza vaccine. A single record per CDR3 protein comes from TCRdb applying MiXCR to the RT-PCR reads. The sample carries 650,000 or so distinct CDR3 sequences, about 14% recorded once. Specimen: PBMCs from blood, collected around 14 days before vaccination. The origin of the receptors is a man in his fifties or sixties who received an inactivated influenza vaccine.

This clonotype was seen many times. The chain recombines TRBV15 with TRBJ2-7; D ambiguous. Per germline, CDR1 LNHNV and CDR2 YYDKDF (reference sequence). CDR3 length: 13 residues. Deletions cut 0 bases from V and 4 bases from J, with 7 bases between. CDR3 loop: CATSRDRSYEQYF. The CDR3 nucleotides read TGTGCCACCAGCAGAGATAGGAGTTACGAGCAGTACTTC.

Only a few counts were recorded for this clonotype. The gene calls are TRBV20-1 and TRBJ2-3, with TRBD2 identical over 8 bases. The trim removed 6 bases at V and 5 bases at J, leaving 13 bases unmatched. CDR3 length: 15 amino acids. CDR1 DFQATT and CDR2 SNEGSKA come from the germline V gene (reference sequence). The CDR3 DNA reads TGCAGTGCCCCACGGCGGGGGGCCAAGGGAGATACGCAGTATTTT. Its translation: CSAPRRGAKGDTQYF.

CDR3 in DNA: TGTGCCAGCAGCTTAGCCCTAGCGGGCGCATCGTCTGGGGCCAACGTCCTGACTTTC. This encodes CASSLALAGASSGANVLTF. The rearrangement links TRBV7-2 to TRBJ2-6; 8 nucleotides agree with TRBD2. This CDR3 has 19 amino acids. Trimming took 0 bases from V and 1 from J; bases not matched to a gene: 8. Germline CDR1 SGHTA, CDR2 FQGNSA.

This clonotype was counted only a few times. The V call is TRBV24-1, the J call TRBJ2-7; TRBD1 is a possible D gene (6 bases). The CDR3 contains 14 residues. Germline CDR1 is KGHDR and CDR2 is SFDVKD. Trimming removed 7 bases from V and 1 base from J, with 13 bases in between. In DNA form, the CDR3 reads TGTGCCACCAGCCGCCGGGACATTTCCTACGAGCAGTACTTC. Translation gives CATSRRDISYEQYF.

This clonotype showed up just a few times. This chain links TRBV14 with TRBJ2-7; 8 positions agree with TRBD1. Per the germline V gene, CDR1 is SGHDN and CDR2 is FVKESK. Trimming removed 4 bases from V and 3 bases from J; junction bases left unmatched: 11. This CDR3 spans 16 amino acids. The CDR3 spells CASSRIPGGGHYEQYF. The CDR3 DNA reads as TGTGCCAGCAGCCGGATCCCAGGGGGCGGGCACTACGAGCAGTACTTC.

The rearrangement uses TRBV5-1 and TRBJ2-7; 10 bases map to TRBD2. Losses at the gene ends were 5 bases for V and 5 bases for J; bases not matched to a gene: 7. This CDR3 region has 14 residues. Germline CDR1 is SGHRS and CDR2 is YFSETQ. This CDR3 is CASSPSGGINEQYF. Here the CDR3 DNA reads TGCGCCAGCAGTCCTAGCGGGGGAATTAACGAGCAGTACTTC.

This clonotype was detected only once. J is TRBJ2-3 and V is TRBV27, with D perhaps matching TRBD1 or TRBD2 (5 bases each). CDR1 and CDR2 from the germline V gene are MNHEY and SMNVEV (reference sequence). The CDR3 is made up of 15 amino acids. V was shortened by 5 bases and J by 4 bases, with 16 bases between the two germline ends. CDR3 in DNA: TGTGCCAGCAGTCCAACGGGGCATTCAGCAGATACGCAGTATTTT. Its translation: CASSPTGHSADTQYF.

V and J are TRBV11-1 and TRBJ2-1; D call uncertain. V was clipped by 1 base and J by 1 base, with 11 bases between them. Germline V gives CDR1 SGHAT, CDR2 FQDESV (reference sequence). The CDR3 is made up of 16 amino acids. CDR3 region: CASSLGPSRSYNEQFF. CDR3 coding DNA: TGTGCCAGCAGCTTAGGGCCTAGTCGATCCTACAATGAGCAGTTCTTC. Full variable domain (missing parts from reference TRBV11-1 and TRBJ2-1): EAEVAQSPRYKITEKSQAVAFWCDPISGHATLYWYRQILGQGPELLVQFQDESVVDDSQLPKDRFSAERLKGVDSTLKIQPAELGDSAMYLCASSLGPSRSYNEQFFGPGTRLTVL.

The J gene is TRBJ2-3, the V gene TRBV6-2 or TRBV6-3; 7 positions match TRBD2. The CDR3 length is 16 residues. V shed 7 bases and J 2 bases; nucleotides not matched to a gene: 12. Germline assignment: CDR1 MNHEY and CDR2 SVGEGT. CDR3 nucleotide sequence: TGTGCCAGCACCCCCCTGGGGCGGGGGAACACAGATACGCAGTATTTT. Translation gives CASTPLGRGNTDTQYF.

This clonotype was detected a few times. The chain links TRBV29-1 to TRBJ2-7; D call uncertain. V dropped 2 bases and J dropped 3 bases, with 5 bases sitting between them. Germline CDR1 SQVTM, CDR2 ANQGSEA. CDR3 size: 11 residues. The DNA for the CDR3 is TGCAGCGTTGAACTCTACTACGAGCAGTACTTC. It encodes CSVELYYEQYF.

The chain employs TRBV5-6 and TRBJ1-2; D might be TRBD1 (5 bases). Germline-derived CDR1 and CDR2 are SGHDT and YYEEEE. This CDR3 is 14 amino acids long. V was cut by 3 bases and J by 0 bases, with 9 bases left in between. The CDR3 loop is CASSWQGPNYGYTF. The CDR3 bases are TGTGCCAGCAGCTGGCAGGGACCTAACTATGGCTACACCTTC.

This clonotype was seen a few times. The CDR3 nucleotides read TGTGCCAGCAGTACCACCCTAGCGGCTCAAGAGACCCAGTACTTC. It codes for CASSTTLAAQETQYF. The V and J genes are TRBV6-2 or TRBV6-3 and TRBJ2-5, with 7 nucleotides matching TRBD2. This CDR3 is built from 15 residues. Germline CDR1 MNHEY, CDR2 SVGEGT. Trimming removed 5 bases from V and 2 bases from J; junction bases left unmatched: 8.

V is TRBV27 and J is TRBJ2-5; perhaps TRBD1 as D (6 bases). This CDR3 has 16 residues. The germline gives CDR1 MNHEY, CDR2 SMNVEV (reference sequence). Deletions cut 0 bases from V and 0 bases from J, with 11 bases between. CDR3 residues: CASSLSMGDNQETQYF. The CDR3 DNA is TGTGCCAGCAGTTTATCGATGGGGGACAACCAAGAGACCCAGTACTTC.

This clonotype has only a few counts. This chain links TRBV28 with TRBJ2-5, with 7 nucleotides matching TRBD2. V lost 11 bases and J lost 2; bases outside the gene matches: 11. The CDR3 has 14 residues. The germline CDR1 and CDR2 sequences are MDHEN and SYDVKM. The DNA for the CDR3 is TGTGCCTCAGCAGTGGGGGGGGTTCAAGAGACCCAGTACTTC. Encoded protein: CASAVGGVQETQYF.

The rearrangement uses TRBV7-2 and TRBJ2-3, with 8 positions matching TRBD2. V lost 5 bases to trimming and J lost 6 bases; unmatched junction nucleotides: 13. There are 16 residues in the CDR3. Germline V gene sequence: CDR1 SGHTA, CDR2 FQGNSA. The CDR3 sequence: CASSLFGGGGLDTQYF. The CDR3 nucleotides are TGTGCCAGCAGCCTTTTCGGGGGGGGAGGGTTGGATACGCAGTATTTT.

This clonotype was observed a few times. The chain uses TRBV27 and TRBJ2-1; D call uncertain. V dropped 2 bases and J dropped 9 bases, with 11 bases sitting between them. Germline V lookup: CDR1 MNHEY, CDR2 SMNVEV (reference sequence). This CDR3 contains 13 residues. This chain's CDR3 is CASSLSGVREQFF. In DNA form, the CDR3 reads TGTGCCAGCAGTTTAAGTGGGGTTCGTGAGCAGTTCTTC.

This rearrangement joins TRBV4-2 to TRBJ2-7; 8 nucleotides line up with TRBD2. This CDR3 region has 14 residues. V trimming: 0 bases; J trimming: 6 bases; junction bases outside the gene matches: 4. In germline, CDR1 is LGHNA, CDR2 YNFKEQ. The CDR3 sequence: CASSQDGTRGEQYF. In nucleotides, the CDR3 is TGTGCCAGCAGCCAAGACGGGACTAGGGGCGAGCAGTACTTC.

This clonotype occurred a few times. V is TRBV5-1 and J is TRBJ1-1; D is perhaps TRBD1 (5 bases). V lost 1 base to trimming and J lost 7 bases, with 8 bases between them. Germline CDR1 reads SGHRS; CDR2 reads YFSETQ. This CDR3 has 12 residues. The CDR3 sequence: CASSLRGDEAFF. The CDR3 nucleotides are TGCGCCAGCAGCTTGAGGGGTGATGAAGCTTTCTTT.

This clonotype was counted once. The chain employs TRBV2 and TRBJ2-7; tentatively, D is TRBD1 (6 bases). CDR3 length: 13 amino acids. Germline CDR1 reads SNHLY; CDR2 reads FYNNEI. Trimming shortened V by 7 bases and J by 6 bases, and 16 bases separated the two germline ends. The chain's CDR3 is CASTRLTGSEQYF. CDR3 DNA sequence: TGTGCCAGCACCCGTTTGACAGGTAGCGAGCAGTACTTC.